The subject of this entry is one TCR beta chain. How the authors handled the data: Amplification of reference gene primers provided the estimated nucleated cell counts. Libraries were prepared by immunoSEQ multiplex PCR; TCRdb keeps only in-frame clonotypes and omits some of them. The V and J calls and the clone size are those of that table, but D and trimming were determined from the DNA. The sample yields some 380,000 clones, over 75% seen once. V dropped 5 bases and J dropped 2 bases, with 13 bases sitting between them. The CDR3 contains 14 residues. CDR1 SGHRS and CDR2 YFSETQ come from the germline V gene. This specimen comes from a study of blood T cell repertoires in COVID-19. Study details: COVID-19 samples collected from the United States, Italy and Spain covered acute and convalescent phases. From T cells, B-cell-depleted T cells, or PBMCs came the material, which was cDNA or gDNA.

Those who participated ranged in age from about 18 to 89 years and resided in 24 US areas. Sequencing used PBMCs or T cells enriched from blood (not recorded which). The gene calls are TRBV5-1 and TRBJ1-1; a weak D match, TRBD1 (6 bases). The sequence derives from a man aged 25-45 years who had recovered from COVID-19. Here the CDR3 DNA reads TGCGCCAGCAGACAAGGGGGGGTCAACACTGAAGCTTTCTTT. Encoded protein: CASRQGGVNTEAFF.